This TCR beta chain was retrieved from a study of read filtering for tumor transcriptome and immune sequencing. Study background: By R-ISS, stages I, II and III held about 8, 17 and 7 patients. Points from the study as a whole: Without single-read clonotypes, shared clonotype proportions correlated more between IR-seq and RNA-seq. Compared with RNA-seq, IR-seq gave much higher clonotype depth and reliability.

The table lists this clonotype with many counts. Its antigen is as yet unknown. The germline CDR1 and CDR2 sequences are SGHNT and YYREEE (reference sequence). The trim removed 3 bases at V and 3 bases at J, leaving 1 base unmatched. CDR3 length: 13 amino acids. From 300 to 400 ng of RNA, a library with molecular barcoded alpha/delta and beta/gamma adaptors was made. TCRdb re-called the reads through MiXCR, storing one row per CDR3 protein. The profile covers 15,000 to 20,000 distinct CDR3 sequences, with roughly a fifth appearing a single time and less than 25% taken by the ten largest. Sequenced: a population of CD138-negative cells sorted from bone marrow. This clonotype originated in a donor at least 40 years old with multiple myeloma. The chain joins TRBV5-4 to TRBJ2-5; 8 nucleotides match TRBD1. This CDR3 reads CASSSDREETQYF. CDR3 sequence (DNA): TGTGCCAGCAGCTCGGACAGGGAAGAGACCCAGTACTTC.